A single sample gave rise to the 3 T cell receptor beta chains below, sequenced in a study of cytomegalovirus exposure and HLA in healthy donors. PCR employed 60 Vbeta and 13 Jbeta primers. Some clones are missing from TCRdb's copy, which holds only in-frame ones; the method was immunoSEQ multiplex PCR. The table lists under 70,000 clones, 70% to 85% of them singletons. The specimen was PBMCs. The receptor source for this set is a man aged 45 to 65 in good health and CMV-seronegative.

V gene TRBV15 combines with J gene TRBJ2-3, with D possibly being TRBD2 (5 bases). CDR3 size: 16 residues. Germline V gene lookup returns CDR1 LNHNV and CDR2 YYDKDF (reference sequence). V dropped 0 bases and J dropped 0 bases, with 10 bases sitting between them. The CDR3 sequence is CATSRDTRPSTDTQYF. CDR3 coding DNA: TGTGCCACCAGCAGAGATACTAGGCCTAGCACAGATACGCAGTATTTT.

The V call is TRBV18, the J call TRBJ2-7; D unresolved. CDR1 and CDR2 (germline): KGHSH, LQKENI. Trimming stripped 2 bases from V and 3 bases from J, with 5 bases between. The CDR3 runs to 12 residues. The CDR3 nucleotides are TGTGCCAGCTCACCAAGCCTCTACGAGCAGTACTTC. Translating it yields CASSPSLYEQYF.

The chain links TRBV10-1 to TRBJ2-5; 9 nucleotides agree with TRBD2. The germline V gene encodes CDR1 WNHNN and CDR2 SYGVQD (reference sequence). The CDR3 sequence is 15 residues long. The J segment lost 2 bases and the V segment lost 2 bases, leaving 3 bases of the junction unmatched. The CDR3 spells CASSEIAGGQETQYF. The CDR3 nucleotides are TGCGCCAGCAGTGAGATCGCGGGGGGGCAAGAGACCCAGTACTTC.